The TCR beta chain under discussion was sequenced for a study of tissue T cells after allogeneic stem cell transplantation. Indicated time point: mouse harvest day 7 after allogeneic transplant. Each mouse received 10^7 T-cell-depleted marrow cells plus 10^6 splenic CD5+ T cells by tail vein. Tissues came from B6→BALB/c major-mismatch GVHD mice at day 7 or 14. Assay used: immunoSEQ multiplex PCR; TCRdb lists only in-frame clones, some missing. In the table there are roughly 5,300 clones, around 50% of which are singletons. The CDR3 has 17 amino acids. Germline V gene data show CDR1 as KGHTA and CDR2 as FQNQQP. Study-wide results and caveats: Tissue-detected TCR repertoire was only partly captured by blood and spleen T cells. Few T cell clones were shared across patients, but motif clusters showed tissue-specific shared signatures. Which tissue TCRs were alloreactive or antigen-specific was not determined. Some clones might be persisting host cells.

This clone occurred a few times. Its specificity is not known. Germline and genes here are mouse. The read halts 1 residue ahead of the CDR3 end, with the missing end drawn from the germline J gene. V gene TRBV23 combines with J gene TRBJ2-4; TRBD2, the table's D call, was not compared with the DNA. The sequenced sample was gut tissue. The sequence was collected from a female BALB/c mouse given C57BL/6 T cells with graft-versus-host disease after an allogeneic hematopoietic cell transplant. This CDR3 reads CSSSQSGGGASQNTLYF. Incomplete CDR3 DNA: TGCTCCAGCAGTCAATCAGGGGGGGGCGCGAGTCAAAACACCTTGTAC.